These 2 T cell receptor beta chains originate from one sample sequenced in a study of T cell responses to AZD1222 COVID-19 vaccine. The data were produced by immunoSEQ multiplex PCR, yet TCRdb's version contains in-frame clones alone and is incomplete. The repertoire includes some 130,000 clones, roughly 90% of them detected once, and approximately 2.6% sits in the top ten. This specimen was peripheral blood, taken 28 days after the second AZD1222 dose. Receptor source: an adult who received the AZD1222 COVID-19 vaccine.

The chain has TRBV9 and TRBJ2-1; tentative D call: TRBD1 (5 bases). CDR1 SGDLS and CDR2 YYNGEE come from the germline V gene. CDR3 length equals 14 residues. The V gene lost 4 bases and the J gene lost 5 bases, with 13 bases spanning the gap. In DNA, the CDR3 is TGTGCCAGCAGCTTAGGGGCTCCGAACAATGAGCAGTTCTTC. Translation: CASSLGAPNNEQFF. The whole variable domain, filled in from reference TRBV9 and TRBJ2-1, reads DSGVTQTPKHLITATGQRVTLRCSPRSGDLSVYWYQQSLDQGLQFLIQYYNGEERAKGNILERFSAQQFPDLHSELNLSSLELGDSALYFCASSLGAPNNEQFFGPGTRLTVL.

The CDR3 bases are TGTGCCAGCAGCCCCTATAGGGGGACAGGGATGGATGAAAAACTGTTTTTT. It codes for CASSPYRGTGMDEKLFF. This chain joins TRBV11-2 and TRBJ1-4; 9 positions match TRBD1. CDR3 length: 17 amino acids. The germline gives CDR1 SGHAT, CDR2 FQNNGV. The J segment lost 6 bases and the V segment lost 5 bases, leaving 13 bases of the junction unmatched.